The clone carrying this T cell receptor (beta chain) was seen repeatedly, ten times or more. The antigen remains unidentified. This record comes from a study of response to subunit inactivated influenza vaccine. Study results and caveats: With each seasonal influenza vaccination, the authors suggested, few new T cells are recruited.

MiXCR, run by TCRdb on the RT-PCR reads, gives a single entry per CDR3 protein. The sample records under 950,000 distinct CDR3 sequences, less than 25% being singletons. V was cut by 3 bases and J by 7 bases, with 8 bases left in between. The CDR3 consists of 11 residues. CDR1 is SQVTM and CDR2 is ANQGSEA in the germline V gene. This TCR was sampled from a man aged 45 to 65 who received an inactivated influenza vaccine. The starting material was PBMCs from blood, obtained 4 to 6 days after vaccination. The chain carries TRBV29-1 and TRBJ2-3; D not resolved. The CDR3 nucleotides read TGCAGCGTTGAGATACTGAATACGCAGTATTTT. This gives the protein CSVEILNTQYF.